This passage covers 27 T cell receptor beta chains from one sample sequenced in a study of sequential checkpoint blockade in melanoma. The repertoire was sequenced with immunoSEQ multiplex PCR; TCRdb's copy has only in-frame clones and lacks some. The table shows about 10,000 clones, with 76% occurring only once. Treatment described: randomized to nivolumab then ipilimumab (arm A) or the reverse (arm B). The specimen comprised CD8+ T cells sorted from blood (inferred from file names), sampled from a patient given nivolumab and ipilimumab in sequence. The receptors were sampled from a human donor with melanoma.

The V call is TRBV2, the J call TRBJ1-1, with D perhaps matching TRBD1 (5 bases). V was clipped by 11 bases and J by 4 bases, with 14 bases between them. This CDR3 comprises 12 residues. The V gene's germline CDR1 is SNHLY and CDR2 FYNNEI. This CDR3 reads CARGGRSTEAFF. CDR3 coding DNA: TGTGCCCGGGGGGGACGGAGCACTGAAGCTTTCTTT.

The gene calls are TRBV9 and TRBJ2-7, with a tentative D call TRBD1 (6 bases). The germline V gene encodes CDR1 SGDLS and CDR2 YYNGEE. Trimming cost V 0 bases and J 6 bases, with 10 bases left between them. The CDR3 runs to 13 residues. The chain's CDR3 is CASSVEVRGEQYF. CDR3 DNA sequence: TGTGCCAGCAGCGTAGAAGTCAGGGGCGAGCAGTACTTC. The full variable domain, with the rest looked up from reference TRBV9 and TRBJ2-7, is DSGVTQTPKHLITATGQRVTLRCSPRSGDLSVYWYQQSLDQGLQFLIQYYNGEERAKGNILERFSAQQFPDLHSELNLSSLELGDSALYFCASSVEVRGEQYFGPGTRLTVT.

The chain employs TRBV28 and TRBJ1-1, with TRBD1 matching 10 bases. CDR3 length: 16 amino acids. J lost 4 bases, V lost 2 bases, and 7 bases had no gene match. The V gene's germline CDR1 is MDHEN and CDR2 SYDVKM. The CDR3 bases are TGTGCCAGCAGTTTACCCGCCGGGACAGGGGTCACTGAAGCTTTCTTT. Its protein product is CASSLPAGTGVTEAFF.

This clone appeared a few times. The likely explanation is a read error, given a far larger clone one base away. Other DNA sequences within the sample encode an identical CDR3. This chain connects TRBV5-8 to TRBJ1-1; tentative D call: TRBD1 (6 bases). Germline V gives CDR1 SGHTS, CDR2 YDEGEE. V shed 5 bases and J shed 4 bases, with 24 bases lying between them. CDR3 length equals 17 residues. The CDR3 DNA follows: TGTGCCAGCAGTTACTCGACTATAACAGGGATGGGCACTGAAGCTTTCTTT. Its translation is CASSYSTITGMGTEAFF.

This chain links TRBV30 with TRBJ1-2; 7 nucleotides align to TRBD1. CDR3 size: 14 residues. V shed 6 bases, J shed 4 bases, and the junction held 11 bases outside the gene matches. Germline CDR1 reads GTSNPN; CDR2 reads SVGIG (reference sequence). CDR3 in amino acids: CACPTGENVYGYTF. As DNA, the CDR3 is TGTGCCTGCCCCACAGGGGAAAATGTCTATGGCTACACCTTC. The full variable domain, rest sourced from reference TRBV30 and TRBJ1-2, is SQTIHQWPATLVQPVGSPLSLECTVEGTSNPNLYWYRQAAGRGLQLLFYSVGIGQISSEVPQNLSASRPQDRQFILSSKKLLLSDSGFYLCACPTGENVYGYTFGSGTRLTVV.

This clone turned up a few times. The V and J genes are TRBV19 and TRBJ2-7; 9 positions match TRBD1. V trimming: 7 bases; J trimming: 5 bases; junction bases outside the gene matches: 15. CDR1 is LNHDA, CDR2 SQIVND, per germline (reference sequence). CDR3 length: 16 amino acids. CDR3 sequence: CASISSRGTGSNEQYF. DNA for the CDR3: TGTGCCAGTATAAGTTCGCGGGGGACAGGGTCCAACGAGCAGTACTTC.

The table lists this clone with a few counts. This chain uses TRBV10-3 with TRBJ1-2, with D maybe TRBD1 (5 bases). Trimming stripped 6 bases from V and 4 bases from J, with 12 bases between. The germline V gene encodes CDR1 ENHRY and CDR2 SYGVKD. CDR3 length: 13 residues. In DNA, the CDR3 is TGTGCCATCAGAGTAGACAGACCCTATGGCTACACCTTC. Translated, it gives CAIRVDRPYGYTF.

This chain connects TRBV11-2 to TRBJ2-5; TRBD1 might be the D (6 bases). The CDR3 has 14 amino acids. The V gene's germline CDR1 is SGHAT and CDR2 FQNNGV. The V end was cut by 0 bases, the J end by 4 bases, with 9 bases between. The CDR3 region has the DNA TGTGCCAGCAGCTTAGACCTACAGGGAGAGACCCAGTACTTC. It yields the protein CASSLDLQGETQYF.

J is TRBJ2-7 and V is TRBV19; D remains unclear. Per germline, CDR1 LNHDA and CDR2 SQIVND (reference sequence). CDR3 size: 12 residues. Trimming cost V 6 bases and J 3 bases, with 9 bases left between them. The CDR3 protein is CASSPNSYEQYF. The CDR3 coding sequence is TGTGCCAGTAGCCCAAACAGCTACGAGCAGTACTTC.

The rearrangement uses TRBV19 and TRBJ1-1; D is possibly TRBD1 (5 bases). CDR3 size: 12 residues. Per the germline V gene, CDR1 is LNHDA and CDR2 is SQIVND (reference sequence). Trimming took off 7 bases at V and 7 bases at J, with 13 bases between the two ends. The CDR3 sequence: CASNGGGVEAFF. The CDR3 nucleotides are TGTGCCAGTAACGGCGGAGGGGTTGAAGCTTTCTTT. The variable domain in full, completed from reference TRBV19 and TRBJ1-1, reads DGGITQSPKYLFRKEGQNVTLSCEQNLNHDAMYWYRQDPGQGLRLIYYSQIVNDFQKGDIAEGYSVSREKKESFPLTVTSAQKNPTAFYLCASNGGGVEAFFGQGTRLTVV.

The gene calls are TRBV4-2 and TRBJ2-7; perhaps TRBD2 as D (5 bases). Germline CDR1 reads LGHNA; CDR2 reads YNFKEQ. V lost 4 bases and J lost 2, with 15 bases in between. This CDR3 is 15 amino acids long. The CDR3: CASSREAEDPYEQYF. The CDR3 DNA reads TGTGCCAGCAGCCGAGAGGCGGAGGACCCCTACGAGCAGTACTTC.

CDR3 bases: TGCAGCGTTGAAGACCCGGAGTACTACGAGCAGTACTTC. Protein: CSVEDPEYYEQYF. This chain joins TRBV29-1 and TRBJ2-7, with D hard to call. Trimming stripped 0 bases from V and 3 bases from J, with 9 bases between. CDR3 length: 13 residues. CDR1 is SQVTM, CDR2 ANQGSEA, per germline.

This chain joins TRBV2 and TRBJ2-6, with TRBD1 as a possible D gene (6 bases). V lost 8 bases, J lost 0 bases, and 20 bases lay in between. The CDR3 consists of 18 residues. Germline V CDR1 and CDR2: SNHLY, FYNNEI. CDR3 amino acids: CASEGVRGTLSGANVLTF. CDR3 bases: TGTGCCAGCGAGGGCGTTAGGGGGACCCTCTCTGGGGCCAACGTCCTGACTTTC.

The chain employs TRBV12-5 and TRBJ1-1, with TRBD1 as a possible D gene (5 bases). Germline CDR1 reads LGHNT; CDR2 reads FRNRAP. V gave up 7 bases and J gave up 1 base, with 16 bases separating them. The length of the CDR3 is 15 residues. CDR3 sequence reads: CASVGTGDRNTEAFF. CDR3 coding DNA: TGTGCTAGTGTTGGTACGGGAGACAGGAACACTGAAGCTTTCTTT.

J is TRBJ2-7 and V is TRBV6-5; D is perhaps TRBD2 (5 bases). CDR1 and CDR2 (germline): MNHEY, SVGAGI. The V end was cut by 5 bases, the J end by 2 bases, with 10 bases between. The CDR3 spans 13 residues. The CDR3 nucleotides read TGTGCCAGCAGTCGGGGTGGGACCTACGAGCAGTACTTC. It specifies CASSRGGTYEQYF.

CDR3 nucleotides: TGTGCCAGCAAACGGCAGACAGGGGAGAAGTTCTATGGCTACACCTTC. Translated, it gives CASKRQTGEKFYGYTF. The rearrangement uses TRBV6-4 and TRBJ1-2, with 8 bases lining up with TRBD1. V dropped 7 bases and J dropped 4; count of bases not matched to a gene: 14. Germline loops: CDR1 MRHNA, CDR2 SNTAGT. This CDR3 has 16 amino acids.

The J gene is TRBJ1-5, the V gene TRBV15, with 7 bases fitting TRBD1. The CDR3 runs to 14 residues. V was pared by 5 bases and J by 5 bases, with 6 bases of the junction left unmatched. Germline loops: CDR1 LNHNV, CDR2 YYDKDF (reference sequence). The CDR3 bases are TGTGCCACCAGCGCAGACAGGGCCTATCAGCCCCAGCATTTT. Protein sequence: CATSADRAYQPQHF.

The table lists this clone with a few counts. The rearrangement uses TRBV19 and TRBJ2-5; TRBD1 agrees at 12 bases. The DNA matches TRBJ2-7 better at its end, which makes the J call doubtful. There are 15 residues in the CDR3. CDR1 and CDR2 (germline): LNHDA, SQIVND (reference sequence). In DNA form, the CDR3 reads TGTGCCAGTAGTATTGGGGACAGGGGGCTGTACGAGCAGTACTTC. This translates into CASSIGDRGLYEQYF.

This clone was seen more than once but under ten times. CDR3 residues: CASSRTGLGTYEQYF. The CDR3 bases are TGTGCCAGCAGTCGTACAGGGCTAGGGACCTACGAGCAGTACTTC. The genes are TRBV27 and TRBJ2-7; TRBD1 might be the D (6 bases). Trimming stripped 5 bases from V and 2 bases from J, with 16 bases between. This CDR3 has 15 amino acids. Germline lookup yields CDR1 MNHEY and CDR2 SMNVEV (reference sequence).

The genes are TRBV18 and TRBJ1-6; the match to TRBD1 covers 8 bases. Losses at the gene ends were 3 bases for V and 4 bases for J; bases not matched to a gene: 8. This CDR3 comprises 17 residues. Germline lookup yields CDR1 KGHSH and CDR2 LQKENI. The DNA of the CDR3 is TGTGCCAGCTCACCCCTCCAGGGGGCAGGGTATAATTCACCCCTCCACTTT. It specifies CASSPLQGAGYNSPLHF.

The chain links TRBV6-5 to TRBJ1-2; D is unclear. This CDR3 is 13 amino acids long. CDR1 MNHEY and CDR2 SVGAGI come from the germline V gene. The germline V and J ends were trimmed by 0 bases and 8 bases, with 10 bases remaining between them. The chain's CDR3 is CASSYSFSLGYTF. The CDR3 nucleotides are TGTGCCAGCAGTTACTCCTTCTCCCTAGGCTACACCTTC.

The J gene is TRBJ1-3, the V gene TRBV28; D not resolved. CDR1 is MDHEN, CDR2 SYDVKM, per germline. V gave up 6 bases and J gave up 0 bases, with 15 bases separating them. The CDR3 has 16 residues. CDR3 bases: TGTGCCAGCAGCTCCTTGGACTACTCCTCTGGAAACACCATATATTTT. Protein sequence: CASSSLDYSSGNTIYF.

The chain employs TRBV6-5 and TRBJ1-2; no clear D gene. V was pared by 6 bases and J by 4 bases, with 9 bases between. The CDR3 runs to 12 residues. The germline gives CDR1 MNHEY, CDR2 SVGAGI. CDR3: CASSTPGYGYTF. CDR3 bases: TGTGCCAGCAGCACCCCAGGCTATGGCTACACCTTC.

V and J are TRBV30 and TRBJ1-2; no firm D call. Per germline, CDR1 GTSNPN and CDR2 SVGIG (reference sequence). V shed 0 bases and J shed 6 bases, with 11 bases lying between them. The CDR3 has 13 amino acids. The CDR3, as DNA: TGTGCCTGGAGTGTCGGGGTTCCCGATGGCTACACCTTC. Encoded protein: CAWSVGVPDGYTF.

The CDR3 sequence is CASSSGHRNEKLFF. The CDR3 DNA reads as TGTGCCAGCAGTTCGGGACATAGAAATGAAAAACTGTTTTTT. The chain is built from TRBV27 and TRBJ1-4, with D possibly being TRBD1 (6 bases). The V gene lost 4 bases and the J gene lost 5 bases, with 11 bases spanning the gap. The CDR3 covers 14 residues. CDR1 MNHEY and CDR2 SMNVEV come from the germline V gene (reference sequence).

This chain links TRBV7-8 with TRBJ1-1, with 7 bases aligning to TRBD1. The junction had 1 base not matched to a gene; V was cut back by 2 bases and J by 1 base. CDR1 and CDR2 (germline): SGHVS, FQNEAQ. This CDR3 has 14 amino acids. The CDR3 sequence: CASSLPGGNTEAFF. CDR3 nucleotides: TGTGCCAGCAGCTTACCAGGGGGGAACACTGAAGCTTTCTTT. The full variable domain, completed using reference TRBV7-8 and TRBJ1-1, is GAGVSQSPRYKVAKRGQDVALRCDPISGHVSLFWYQQALGQGPEFLTYFQNEAQLDKSGLPSDRFFAERPEGSVSTLKIQRTQQEDSAVYLCASSLPGGNTEAFFGQGTRLTVV.

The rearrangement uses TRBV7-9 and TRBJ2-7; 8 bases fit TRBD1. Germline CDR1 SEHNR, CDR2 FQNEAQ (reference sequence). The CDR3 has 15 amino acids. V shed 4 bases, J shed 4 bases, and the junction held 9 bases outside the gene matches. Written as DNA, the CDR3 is TGTGCCAGCAGCTCGACAGGGGACAAGCCTTACGAGCAGTACTTC. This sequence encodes CASSSTGDKPYEQYF.